This TCR beta chain emerged from a study of T cells in Graves' hyperthyroidism and ophthalmopathy. Study observations and caveats: Most thyroid clonotypes expanded above 0.001 were also detected in blood.

The TCR beta CDR3 regions underwent amplification using RNA transcripts as the source. The HTBI primer set served for first-round RT-PCR of the TCR CDR3. A single record per CDR3 protein comes from TCRdb applying MiXCR to the multiplex PCR reads. This sample carries about 400,000 distinct CDR3 sequences, over 13% of them seen once, and the ten largest clones take around 27%. Concerning this clonotype itself: No antigen is known for it.

The TCR was taken from a man in his fifties with Graves' ophthalmopathy. The sample taken for sequencing was blood.

CDR3 sequence: CASSEGQIYNEQFF. The DNA for the CDR3 is TGTGCCAGCAGCGAGGGACAAATTTACAATGAGCAGTTCTTC. The genes are TRBV9 and TRBJ2-1; tentatively, D is TRBD1 (6 bases). CDR1 is SGDLS and CDR2 is YYNGEE in the germline V gene. V was cut by 3 bases and J by 4 bases, with 11 bases left in between. This CDR3 is built from 14 residues.